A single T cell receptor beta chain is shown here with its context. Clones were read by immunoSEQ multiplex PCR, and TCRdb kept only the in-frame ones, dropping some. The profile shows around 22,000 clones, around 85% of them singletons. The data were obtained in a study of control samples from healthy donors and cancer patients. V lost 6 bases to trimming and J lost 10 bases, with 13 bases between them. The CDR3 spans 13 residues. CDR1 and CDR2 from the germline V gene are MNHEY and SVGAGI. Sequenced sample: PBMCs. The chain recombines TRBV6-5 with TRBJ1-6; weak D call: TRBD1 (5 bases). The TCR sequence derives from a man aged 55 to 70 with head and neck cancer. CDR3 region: CASSWRGASPLHF. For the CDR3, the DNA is TGTGCCAGCAGCTGGAGGGGAGCCTCACCCCTCCACTTT.